This T cell receptor (beta chain) was recovered during a study of beta chain features in type 1 diabetes. Study-wide background: In all, some 100,000,000 sorted cells from all samples were analyzed. General study findings and limits: Type 1 diabetes patients had moderately but significantly shorter TCRB CDR3s in all four CD4+ subsets. Lower insertion and higher deletion counts appeared at VDJ junctions in type 1 diabetes patients.

The CDR3 has 12 residues. V lost 0 bases to trimming and J lost 6 bases, with 6 bases between them. Germline values: CDR1 SGHRS, CDR2 YFSETQ. What was sequenced were expressed TCRB transcripts, since all of the isolated RNA had been reverse transcribed. Around 3.7 million reads was the average for naive, central memory and regulatory T cell samples. This table comes from immunoSEQ multiplex PCR, and its TCRdb copy is limited to in-frame clones, with some not included. Among a few hundred thousand clones listed, over 8.5% were seen once. Comment on this clone: The antigen remains undetermined.

Stem cell-like memory, regulatory, central memory and naive CD4+ cells were sorted via CD45RO/CCR7/CD25/CD127/CD95/CD27. This receptor was obtained from a man under 40 with type 1 diabetes. This chain uses TRBV5-1 with TRBJ1-2, with D perhaps TRBD1 (5 bases). Input material: central memory CD4+ T cells from blood. The CDR3: CASSLEGDGYTF. CDR3 bases: TGCGCCAGCAGCTTGGAAGGGGATGGCTACACCTTC.